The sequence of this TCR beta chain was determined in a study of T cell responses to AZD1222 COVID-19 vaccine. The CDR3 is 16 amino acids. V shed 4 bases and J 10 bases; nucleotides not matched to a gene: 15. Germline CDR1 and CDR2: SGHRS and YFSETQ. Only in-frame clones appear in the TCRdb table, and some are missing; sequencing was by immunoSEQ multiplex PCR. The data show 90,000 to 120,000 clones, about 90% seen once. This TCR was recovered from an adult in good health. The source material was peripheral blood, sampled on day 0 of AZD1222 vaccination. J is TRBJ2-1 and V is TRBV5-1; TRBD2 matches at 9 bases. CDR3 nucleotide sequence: TGCGCCAGCAGCGCCGTGGGTGCGGGGGGGCCGCGCGAGCAGTTCTTC. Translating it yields CASSAVGAGGPREQFF.